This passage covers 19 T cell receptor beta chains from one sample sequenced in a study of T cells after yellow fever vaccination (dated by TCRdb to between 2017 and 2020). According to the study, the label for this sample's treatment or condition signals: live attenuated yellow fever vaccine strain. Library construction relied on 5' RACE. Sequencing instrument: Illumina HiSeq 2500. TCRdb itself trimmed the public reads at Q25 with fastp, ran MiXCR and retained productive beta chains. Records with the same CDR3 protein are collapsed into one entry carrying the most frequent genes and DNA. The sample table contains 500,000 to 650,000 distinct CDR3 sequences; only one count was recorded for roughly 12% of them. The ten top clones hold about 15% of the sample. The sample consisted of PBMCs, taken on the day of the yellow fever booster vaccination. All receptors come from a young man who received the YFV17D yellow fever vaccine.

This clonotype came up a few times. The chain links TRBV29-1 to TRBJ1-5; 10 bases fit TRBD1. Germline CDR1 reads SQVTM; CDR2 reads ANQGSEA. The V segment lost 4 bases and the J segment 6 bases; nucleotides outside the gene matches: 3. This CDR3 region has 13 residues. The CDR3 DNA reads TGCAGCGTTGCACGGGACAGGGGTCAGCCCCAGCATTTT. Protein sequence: CSVARDRGQPQHF.

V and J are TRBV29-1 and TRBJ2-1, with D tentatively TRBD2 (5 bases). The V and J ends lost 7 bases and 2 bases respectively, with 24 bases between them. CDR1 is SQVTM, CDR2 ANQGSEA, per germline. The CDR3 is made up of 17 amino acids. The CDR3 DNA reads TGCAGCGCTATTCGGTCCTTATTAGCGAGTGCCTACAATGAGCAGTTCTTC. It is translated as CSAIRSLLASAYNEQFF.

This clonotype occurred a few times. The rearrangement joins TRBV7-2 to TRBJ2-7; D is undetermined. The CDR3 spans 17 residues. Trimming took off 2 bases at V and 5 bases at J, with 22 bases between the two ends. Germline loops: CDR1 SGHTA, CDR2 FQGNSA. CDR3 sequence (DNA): TGTGCCAGCAGCTTAAGGAGCCGTGGGCAGGCTCACGACGAGCAGTACTTC. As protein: CASSLRSRGQAHDEQYF.

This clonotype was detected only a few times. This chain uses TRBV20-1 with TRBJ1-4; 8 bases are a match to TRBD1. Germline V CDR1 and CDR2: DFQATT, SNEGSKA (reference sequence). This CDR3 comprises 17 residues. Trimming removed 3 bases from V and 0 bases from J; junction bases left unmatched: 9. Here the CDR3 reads CSASEFRGLATNEKLFF. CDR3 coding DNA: TGCAGTGCTAGCGAATTCAGGGGGCTCGCAACTAATGAAAAACTGTTTTTT.

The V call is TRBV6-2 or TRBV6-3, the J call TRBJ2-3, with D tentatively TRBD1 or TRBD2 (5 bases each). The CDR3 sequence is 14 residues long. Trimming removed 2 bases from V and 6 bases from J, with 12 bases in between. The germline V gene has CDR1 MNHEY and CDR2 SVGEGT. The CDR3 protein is CASSYLGARDTQYF. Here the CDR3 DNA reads TGTGCCAGCAGTTACCTCGGGGCGCGTGATACGCAGTATTTT.

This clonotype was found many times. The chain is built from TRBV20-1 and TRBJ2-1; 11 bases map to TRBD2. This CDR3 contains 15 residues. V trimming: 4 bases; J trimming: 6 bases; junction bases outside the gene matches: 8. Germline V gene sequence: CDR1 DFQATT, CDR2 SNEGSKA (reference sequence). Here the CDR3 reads CSATQLAGVFNEQFF. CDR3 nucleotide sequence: TGCAGTGCTACCCAACTAGCGGGAGTCTTCAATGAGCAGTTCTTC.

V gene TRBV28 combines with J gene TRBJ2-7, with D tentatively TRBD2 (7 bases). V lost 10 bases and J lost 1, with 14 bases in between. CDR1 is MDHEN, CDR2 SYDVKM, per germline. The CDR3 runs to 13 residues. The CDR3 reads CATQRGGSYEQYF. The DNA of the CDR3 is TGTGCCACCCAGAGGGGGGGATCCTACGAGCAGTACTTC.

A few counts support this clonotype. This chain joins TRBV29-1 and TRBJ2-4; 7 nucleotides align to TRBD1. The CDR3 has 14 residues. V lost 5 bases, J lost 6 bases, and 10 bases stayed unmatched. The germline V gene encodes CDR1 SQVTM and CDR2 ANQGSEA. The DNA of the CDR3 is TGCAGCGTTCTTGGGACAGCTAAGGGAAACATTCAGTACTTC. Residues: CSVLGTAKGNIQYF.

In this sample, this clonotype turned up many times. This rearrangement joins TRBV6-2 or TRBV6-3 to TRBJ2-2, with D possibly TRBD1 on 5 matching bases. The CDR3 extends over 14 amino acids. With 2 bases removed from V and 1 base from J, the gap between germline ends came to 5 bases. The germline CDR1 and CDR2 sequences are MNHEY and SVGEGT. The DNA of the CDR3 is TGTGCCAGCAGTTACAGGGGGAACACCGGGGAGCTGTTTTTT. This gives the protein CASSYRGNTGELFF.

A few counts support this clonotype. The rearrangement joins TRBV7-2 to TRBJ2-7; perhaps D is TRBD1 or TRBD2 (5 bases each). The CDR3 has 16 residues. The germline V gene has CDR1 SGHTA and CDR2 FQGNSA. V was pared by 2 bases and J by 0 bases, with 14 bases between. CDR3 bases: TGTGCCAGCAGCTTATCCCTAGGGACGGCCTCCTACGAGCAGTACTTC. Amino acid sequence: CASSLSLGTASYEQYF.

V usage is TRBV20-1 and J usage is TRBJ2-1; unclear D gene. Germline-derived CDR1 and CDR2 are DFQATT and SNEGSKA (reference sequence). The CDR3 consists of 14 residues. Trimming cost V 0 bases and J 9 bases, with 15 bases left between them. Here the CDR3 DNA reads TGCAGTGCTAGAGACAGCCTGGGATTTCTTGAGCAGTTCTTC. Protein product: CSARDSLGFLEQFF.

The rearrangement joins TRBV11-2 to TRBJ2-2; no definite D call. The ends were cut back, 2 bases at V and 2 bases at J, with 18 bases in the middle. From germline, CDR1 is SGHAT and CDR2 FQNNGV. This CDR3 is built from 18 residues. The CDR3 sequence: CASSLKAGSVTNTGELFF. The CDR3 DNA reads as TGTGCCAGCAGCTTAAAGGCAGGATCCGTTACCAACACCGGGGAGCTGTTTTTT.

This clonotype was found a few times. Here the CDR3 reads CASSEWGGGEQFF. The CDR3 coding sequence is TGCGCCAGCAGTGAGTGGGGGGGCGGTGAGCAGTTCTTC. The chain uses TRBV10-2 and TRBJ2-1; the D gene is possibly TRBD2 (7 bases). Trimming took 1 base from V and 9 from J, leaving 10 bases between them. The CDR3 has 13 residues. Germline CDR1 and CDR2: WSHSY and SAAADI.

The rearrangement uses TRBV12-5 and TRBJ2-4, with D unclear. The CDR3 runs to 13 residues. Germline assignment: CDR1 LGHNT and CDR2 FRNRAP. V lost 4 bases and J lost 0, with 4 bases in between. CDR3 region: CASGSLAKNIQYF. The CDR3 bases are TGTGCTAGTGGTTCTTTAGCCAAAAACATTCAGTACTTC. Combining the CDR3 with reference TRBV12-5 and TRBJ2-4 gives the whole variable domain DARVTQTPRHKVTEMGQEVTMRCQPILGHNTVFWYRQTMMQGLELLAYFRNRAPLDDSGMPKDRFSAEMPDATLATLKIQPSEPRDSAVYFCASGSLAKNIQYFGAGTRLSVL.

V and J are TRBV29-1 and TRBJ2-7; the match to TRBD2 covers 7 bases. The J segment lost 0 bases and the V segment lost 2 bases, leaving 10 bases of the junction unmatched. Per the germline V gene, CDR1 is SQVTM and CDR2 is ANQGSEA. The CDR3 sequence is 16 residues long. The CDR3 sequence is CSVEWVASGGSYEQYF. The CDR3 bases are TGCAGCGTTGAATGGGTGGCTAGCGGTGGCTCCTACGAGCAGTACTTC.

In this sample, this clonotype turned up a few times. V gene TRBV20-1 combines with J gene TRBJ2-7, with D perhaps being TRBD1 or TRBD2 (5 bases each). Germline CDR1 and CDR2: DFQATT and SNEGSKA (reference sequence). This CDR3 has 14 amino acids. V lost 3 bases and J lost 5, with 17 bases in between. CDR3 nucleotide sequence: TGCAGTGCTAGGCGGGTTAGGGGTAGGGACGAGCAGTACTTC. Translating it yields CSARRVRGRDEQYF.

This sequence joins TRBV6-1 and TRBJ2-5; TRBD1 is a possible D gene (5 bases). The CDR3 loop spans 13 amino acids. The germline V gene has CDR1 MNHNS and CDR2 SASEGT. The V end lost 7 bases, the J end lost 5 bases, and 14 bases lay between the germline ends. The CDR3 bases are TGTGCCAGCACGCCTACAGGATTGGAGACCCAGTACTTC. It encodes CASTPTGLETQYF.

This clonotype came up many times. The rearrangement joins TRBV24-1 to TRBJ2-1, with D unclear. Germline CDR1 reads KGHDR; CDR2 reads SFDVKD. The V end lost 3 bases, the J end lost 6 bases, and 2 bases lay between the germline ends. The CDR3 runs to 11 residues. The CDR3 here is CATSDVNEQFF. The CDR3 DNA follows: TGTGCCACCAGTGATGTCAATGAGCAGTTCTTC.

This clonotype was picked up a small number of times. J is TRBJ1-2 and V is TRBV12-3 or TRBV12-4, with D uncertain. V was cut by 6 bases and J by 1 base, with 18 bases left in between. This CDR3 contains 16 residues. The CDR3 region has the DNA TGTGCCAGCAGAACGGTGGTGCAGAGGGATAACTATGGCTACACCTTC. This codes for CASRTVVQRDNYGYTF.